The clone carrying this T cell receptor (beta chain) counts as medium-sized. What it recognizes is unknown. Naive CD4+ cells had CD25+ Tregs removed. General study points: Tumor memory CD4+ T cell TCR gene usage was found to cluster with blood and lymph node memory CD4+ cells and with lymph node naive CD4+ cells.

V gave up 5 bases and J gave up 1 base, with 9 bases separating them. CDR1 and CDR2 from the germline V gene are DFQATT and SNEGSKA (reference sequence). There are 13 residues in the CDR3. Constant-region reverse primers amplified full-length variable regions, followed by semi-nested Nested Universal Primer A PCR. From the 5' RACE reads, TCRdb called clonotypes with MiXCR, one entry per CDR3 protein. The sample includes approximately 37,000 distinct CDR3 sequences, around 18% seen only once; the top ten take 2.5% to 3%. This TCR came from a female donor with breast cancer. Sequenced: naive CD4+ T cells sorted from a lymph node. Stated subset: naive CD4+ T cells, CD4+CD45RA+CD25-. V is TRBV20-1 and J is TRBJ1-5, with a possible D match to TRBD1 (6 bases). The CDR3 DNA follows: TGCAGTGCTGGGGGCGAGAGCAATCAGCCCCAGCATTTT. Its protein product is CSAGGESNQPQHF.